Following are 27 T cell receptor beta chains from one sample sequenced in a study of CD8 T cells in Susac syndrome. After extraction with the RNeasy kit, about 0.5 to 1 ug of the RNA was reverse transcribed using random hexamers. MiXCR, run by TCRdb on the immunoSEQ multiplex PCR reads, gives a single entry per CDR3 protein. The sample holds some 100,000 distinct CDR3 sequences, around 90% seen once. The sequenced sample consisted of CD8+ T cells from PBMCs. Receptors were obtained from a human donor in good health.

This chain joins TRBV19 and TRBJ1-2; possibly TRBD1 for D (5 bases). The V and J ends lost 6 bases and 2 bases respectively, with 10 bases between them. The CDR3 contains 13 residues. The germline V gene encodes CDR1 LNHDA and CDR2 SQIVND (reference sequence). The CDR3 region has the DNA TGTGCCAGTAGACCAGACAGAAACTATGGCTACACCTTC. The encoded protein is CASRPDRNYGYTF.

This chain uses TRBV3-1 with TRBJ1-4; perhaps TRBD1 as D (5 bases). This CDR3 spans 15 amino acids. V lost 0 bases and J 5 bases, leaving 10 bases between the germline ends. The germline V gene has CDR1 LGHDT and CDR2 YNNKEL (reference sequence). The CDR3 sequence: CASSQDRGLNEKLFF. CDR3 DNA sequence: TGTGCCAGCAGCCAAGATCGGGGGTTAAATGAAAAACTGTTTTTT.

The rearrangement joins TRBV7-6 to TRBJ2-2, with a weak D call TRBD1 (6 bases). The CDR3 spans 13 residues. The V gene's germline CDR1 is SGHVS and CDR2 FNYEAQ. V lost 4 bases, J lost 6 bases, and 9 bases lay in between. CDR3 region: CASSYRVAGELFF. CDR3 nucleotide sequence: TGTGCCAGCAGCTACAGGGTCGCCGGGGAGCTGTTTTTT.

V and J are TRBV5-1 and TRBJ1-2; D is unclear. Between the trimmed V and J ends, which lost 1 base and 5 bases, there was a span of 15 bases. Per germline, CDR1 SGHRS and CDR2 YFSETQ. CDR3 length: 15 amino acids. CDR3 DNA sequence: TGCGCCAGCAGCTTGAATGGGCAGATTTCATATGGCTACACCTTC. Protein product: CASSLNGQISYGYTF.

V and J are TRBV2 and TRBJ1-3; D ambiguous. Between the trimmed V and J ends, which lost 3 bases and 0 bases, there was a span of 6 bases. The CDR3 sequence is 14 residues long. Germline CDR1 is SNHLY and CDR2 is FYNNEI. DNA of the CDR3: TGTGCCAGCAGTGAGACTCCCTCTGGAAACACCATATATTTT. Its translation: CASSETPSGNTIYF.

This chain links TRBV6-2 or TRBV6-3 with TRBJ2-1; TRBD2 matches 15 bases. CDR1 and CDR2 from the germline V gene are MNHEY and SVGEGT. With 7 bases clipped from V and 6 bases from J, the junction kept 10 bases outside the gene matches. The CDR3 sequence is 17 residues long. DNA for the CDR3: TGTGCCAGCAACGACAGGACTAGCGGGAGGGGGGTCAATGAGCAGTTCTTC. Its protein is CASNDRTSGRGVNEQFF.

The V call is TRBV3-1, the J call TRBJ2-1; 13 nucleotides agree with TRBD2. Germline trimming cut 2 bases from V and 11 bases from J; bases unmatched to any gene: 12. CDR3 length: 17 residues. Germline V gene sequence: CDR1 LGHDT, CDR2 YNNKEL (reference sequence). CDR3 sequence: CASSQTGLAGVLNKQFF. The CDR3 nucleotides are TGTGCCAGCAGCCAAACTGGACTAGCGGGAGTTCTAAATAAGCAGTTCTTC.

This clonotype was detected a few times. The rearrangement joins TRBV7-8 to TRBJ2-3, with D possibly TRBD1 on 7 matching bases. The germline V gene has CDR1 SGHVS and CDR2 FQNEAQ. The length of the CDR3 is 16 residues. V dropped 5 bases and J dropped 2 bases, with 17 bases sitting between them. DNA for the CDR3: TGTGCCAGCAGCCTTCCTTCAGGGGGACTCACAGATACGCAGTATTTT. Translation: CASSLPSGGLTDTQYF.

This rearrangement joins TRBV20-1 to TRBJ2-5; D is unclear. This CDR3 is built from 13 residues. V lost 2 bases and J 4 bases, leaving 11 bases between the germline ends. The germline gives CDR1 DFQATT, CDR2 SNEGSKA (reference sequence). The CDR3 nucleotides read TGCAGTGCTAGATCTGAGACGGGAGAGACCCAGTACTTC. Translating it yields CSARSETGETQYF.

The chain has TRBV20-1 and TRBJ1-5; possible D gene TRBD1, 5 bases. The CDR3 has 14 residues. The V end was cut by 6 bases, the J end by 3 bases, with 15 bases between. Germline V CDR1 and CDR2: DFQATT, SNEGSKA (reference sequence). The CDR3, as DNA: TGCAGTGCGGGGGACGGTGCTCCCAATCAGCCCCAGCATTTT. This gives the protein CSAGDGAPNQPQHF.

This chain connects TRBV12-3 or TRBV12-4 to TRBJ2-7; perhaps TRBD2 as D (6 bases). The CDR3 is 15 residues long. Trimming left V 4 bases short and J 2 bases short, with 15 bases between. The CDR3 region has the DNA TGTGCCAGCAGTTCGGACTATTCGCGCACCTACGAGCAGTACTTC. Its translation is CASSSDYSRTYEQYF.

The gene calls are TRBV6-1 and TRBJ2-1; 10 nucleotides agree with TRBD2. CDR3 length: 22 residues. In germline, CDR1 is MNHNS, CDR2 SASEGT. The junction had 28 bases not matched to a gene; V was cut back by 7 bases and J by 4 bases. The CDR3 sequence: CASMILAPLKREGRDSYNEQFF. The CDR3 nucleotides are TGTGCCAGCATGATCCTGGCTCCACTCAAGCGGGAGGGCAGGGATTCATACAATGAGCAGTTCTTC.

CDR3 nucleotides: TGTGCCAGCAGCTCCGCCGGGGATGGCTACACCTTC. The encoded protein is CASSSAGDGYTF. V and J are TRBV7-9 and TRBJ1-2, with D hard to call. V was pared by 4 bases and J by 6 bases, with 9 bases between. Germline V gene data show CDR1 as SEHNR and CDR2 as FQNEAQ (reference sequence). The CDR3 sequence is 12 residues long.

V usage is TRBV3-1 and J usage is TRBJ2-7; D gene ambiguous. CDR3 length: 14 residues. Germline CDR1 LGHDT, CDR2 YNNKEL (reference sequence). V lost 2 bases, J lost 2 bases, and 10 bases lay in between. The CDR3 DNA sequence: TGTGCCAGCAGCCAAAACCCTGCGGCCTACGAGCAGTACTTC. The encoded protein is CASSQNPAAYEQYF.

J is TRBJ2-7 and V is TRBV7-9; TRBD2 agrees at 14 bases. With 1 base clipped from V and 7 bases from J, the junction kept 9 bases outside the gene matches. CDR1 is SEHNR, CDR2 FQNEAQ, per germline (reference sequence). The CDR3 spans 17 residues. The CDR3, as DNA: TGTGCCAGCAGCTTAGGAAGTGGGACTAGCGGGAGAGAAGAGCAGTACTTC. It is translated as CASSLGSGTSGREEQYF.

The V gene is TRBV2, the J gene TRBJ2-7, with 7 bases aligning to TRBD1. The V gene's germline CDR1 is SNHLY and CDR2 FYNNEI. CDR3 length: 19 amino acids. The V and J ends lost 7 bases and 3 bases, in that order; junction bases with no gene match: 24. CDR3 nucleotides: TGTGCCAGCATTGGGTCCCGGGTCGGGACAGCCGATCCGAACTACGAGCAGTACTTC. Amino acids: CASIGSRVGTADPNYEQYF.

The rearrangement links TRBV24-1 to TRBJ1-5; no clear D gene. With 6 bases removed from V and 0 bases from J, the gap between germline ends came to 11 bases. In germline, CDR1 is KGHDR, CDR2 SFDVKD. CDR3 size: 15 residues. CDR3 bases: TGTGCCACCAGTCGACGGACGAATAGCAATCAGCCCCAGCATTTT. It codes for CATSRRTNSNQPQHF.

This chain joins TRBV30 and TRBJ2-3; D perhaps matches TRBD2 (6 bases). The CDR3 is 14 residues long. V lost 0 bases and J lost 4, with 11 bases in between. In germline, CDR1 is GTSNPN, CDR2 SVGIG (reference sequence). The CDR3: CAWSVWEVADTQYF. In DNA form, the CDR3 reads TGTGCCTGGAGTGTTTGGGAGGTAGCAGATACGCAGTATTTT.

The V and J genes are TRBV7-8 and TRBJ1-2; D uncertain. This CDR3 is 18 amino acids long. The germline V gene encodes CDR1 SGHVS and CDR2 FQNEAQ. Trimming pared 2 bases from V and 0 bases from J, leaving 19 bases between. The CDR3 is CASSLLIVSQRANYGYTF. CDR3 coding DNA: TGTGCCAGCAGCTTACTGATAGTGTCACAACGTGCTAACTATGGCTACACCTTC.

The chain employs TRBV27 and TRBJ2-2, with D possibly TRBD2 on 5 matching bases. The germline CDR1 and CDR2 sequences are MNHEY and SMNVEV (reference sequence). The CDR3 has 15 residues. V was cut by 2 bases and J by 4 bases, with 11 bases left in between. CDR3 bases: TGTGCCAGCAGTTTAACCGGGATTCTCACCGGGGAGCTGTTTTTT. Its protein product is CASSLTGILTGELFF.

This clonotype was recorded only once. The chain has TRBV18 and TRBJ2-2, with D uncertain. Germline V CDR1 and CDR2: KGHSH, LQKENI. The CDR3 is 16 residues long. V gave up 0 bases and J gave up 0 bases, with 8 bases separating them. In DNA form, the CDR3 reads TGTGCCAGCTCACCACCGGCCAGATCGAACACCGGGGAGCTGTTTTTT. The encoded protein is CASSPPARSNTGELFF.

The chain has TRBV5-1 and TRBJ2-7; D is unresolved. The V end lost 0 bases, the J end lost 0 bases, and 10 bases lay between the germline ends. The CDR3 runs 15 residues. Germline CDR1 is SGHRS and CDR2 is YFSETQ. CDR3 sequence: CASSLDGHSSYEQYF. The CDR3 DNA follows: TGCGCCAGCAGCTTGGATGGGCACAGCTCCTACGAGCAGTACTTC.

This chain connects TRBV10-3 to TRBJ2-1; TRBD2 agrees at 11 bases. Trimming at V came to 0 bases and at J to 6 bases, leaving 4 bases not matched to a gene. The CDR3 is made up of 16 amino acids. The germline V gene has CDR1 ENHRY and CDR2 SYGVKD. CDR3 DNA sequence: TGTGCCATCAGTGAGTCGGGAACTAGCGGGGGCAATGAGCAGTTCTTC. Translation gives CAISESGTSGGNEQFF.

CDR3 DNA: TGCGCCAGCAGAACCCACGGTGGAGACTCTGGGGCCAACGTCCTGACTTTC. This gives the protein CASRTHGGDSGANVLTF. The chain couples TRBV5-1 to TRBJ2-6, with D unresolved. The CDR3 loop spans 17 amino acids. CDR1 and CDR2 (germline): SGHRS, YFSETQ. Deletions cut 5 bases from V and 0 bases from J, with 15 bases between. Variable domain in full (rest from reference TRBV5-1 and TRBJ2-6): KAGVTQTPRYLIKTRGQQVTLSCSPISGHRSVSWYQQTPGQGLQFLFEYFSETQRNKGNFPGRFSGRQFSNSRSEMNVSTLELGDSALYLCASRTHGGDSGANVLTFGAGSRLTVL.

This clonotype was seen a single time. The chain carries TRBV5-8 and TRBJ2-1; D is perhaps TRBD1 or TRBD2 (5 bases each). Trimming removed 4 bases from V and 0 bases from J, with 11 bases in between. The CDR3 covers 15 residues. Germline CDR1 reads SGHTS; CDR2 reads YDEGEE. The CDR3 sequence is CASSAGDGSYNEQFF. The CDR3 coding sequence is TGTGCCAGCAGCGCCGGGGACGGCTCCTACAATGAGCAGTTCTTC.

DNA of the CDR3: TGCAGTGCTAGGTGGACAGGGGGGAACAATGAGCAGTTCTTC. It is translated as CSARWTGGNNEQFF. The chain uses TRBV20-1 and TRBJ2-1, with 10 positions matching TRBD1. Looked up from germline, CDR1 is DFQATT and CDR2 is SNEGSKA (reference sequence). There are 14 residues in the CDR3. After removal of 3 bases from V and 5 bases from J, the junction contained 4 bases not matched to a gene.

J is TRBJ1-1 and V is TRBV27; D is unclear. The CDR3 is 14 residues long. Per germline, CDR1 MNHEY and CDR2 SMNVEV (reference sequence). Trimming cost V 3 bases and J 0 bases, with 8 bases left between them. The CDR3 sequence is CASSLVRLNTEAFF. CDR3 DNA: TGTGCCAGCAGTTTGGTCAGGCTGAACACTGAAGCTTTCTTT.